The T cell receptor (beta chain) described here comes from a study of T cells after yellow fever vaccination. Turning to the study itself: Researchers used SMART-Seq v4 Ultra Low Input to prepare fractions that had low cell numbers.

Concerning this clonotype: No antigen is known for it.

They built TCR cDNA with 5'RACE template switching, a step that put in a universal primer site and UMIs. TCRdb reanalysed the 5' RACE reads using MiXCR and keeps one entry per CDR3 protein. The table has about 630,000 distinct CDR3 sequences, roughly an eighth seen once; the top ten hold 14% to 15%. Study conclusions and caveats: Abundant clonotypes (contaminants from the bulk population) could be present in FACS-sorted repertoires. Post-booster repertoires again held most primary-vaccination clones (about 96% CD4, 80% to 90% CD8).

The starting material was PBMCs, obtained on the day of the yellow fever booster vaccination. This clonotype was obtained from a man aged 25-40 years who received the YFV17D yellow fever vaccine.

The CDR3 sequence: CSASSGTPSEGYTF. The CDR3 DNA reads TGCAGTGCCTCCTCGGGGACGCCATCCGAGGGCTACACCTTC. V gene TRBV20-1 combines with J gene TRBJ1-2; a weak D match, TRBD1 (5 bases). The length of the CDR3 is 14 residues. V dropped 6 bases and J dropped 8 bases, with 22 bases sitting between them. The germline gives CDR1 DFQATT, CDR2 SNEGSKA (reference sequence).